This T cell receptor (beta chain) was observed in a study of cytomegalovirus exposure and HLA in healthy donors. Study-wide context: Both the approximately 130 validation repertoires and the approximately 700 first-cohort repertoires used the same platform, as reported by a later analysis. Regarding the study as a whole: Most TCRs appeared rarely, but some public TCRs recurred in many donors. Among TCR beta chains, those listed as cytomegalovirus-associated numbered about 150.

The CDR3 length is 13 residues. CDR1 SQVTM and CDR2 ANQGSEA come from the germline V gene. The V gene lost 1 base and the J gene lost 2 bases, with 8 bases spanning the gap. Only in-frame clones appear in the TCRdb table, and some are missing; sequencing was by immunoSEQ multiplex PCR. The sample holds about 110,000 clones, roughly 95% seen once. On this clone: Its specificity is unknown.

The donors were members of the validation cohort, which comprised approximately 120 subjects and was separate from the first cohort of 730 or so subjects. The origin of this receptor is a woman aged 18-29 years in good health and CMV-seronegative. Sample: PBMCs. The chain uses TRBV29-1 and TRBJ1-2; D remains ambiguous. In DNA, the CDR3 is TGCAGCGTTGAAGTGGCGGTGAACTATGGCTACACCTTC. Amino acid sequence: CSVEVAVNYGYTF. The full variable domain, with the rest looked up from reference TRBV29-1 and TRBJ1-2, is SAVISQKPSRDICQRGTSLTIQCQVDSQVTMMFWYRQQPGQSLTLIATANQGSEATYESGFVIDKFPISRPNLTFSTLTVSNMSPEDSSIYLCSVEVAVNYGYTFGSGTRLTVV.